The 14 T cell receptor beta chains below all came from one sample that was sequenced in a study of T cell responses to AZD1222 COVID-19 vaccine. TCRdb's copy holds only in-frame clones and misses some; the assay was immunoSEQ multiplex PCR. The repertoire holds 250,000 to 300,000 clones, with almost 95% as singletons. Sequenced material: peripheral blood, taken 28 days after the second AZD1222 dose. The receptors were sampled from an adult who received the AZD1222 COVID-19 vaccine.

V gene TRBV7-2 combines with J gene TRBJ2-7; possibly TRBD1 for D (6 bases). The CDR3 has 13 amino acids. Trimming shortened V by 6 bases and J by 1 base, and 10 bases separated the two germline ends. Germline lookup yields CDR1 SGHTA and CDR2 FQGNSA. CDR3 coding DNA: TGTGCCAGCAGTTTTACAGGGTCCTACGAGCAGTACTTC. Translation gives CASSFTGSYEQYF.

In DNA form, the CDR3 reads TGTGCCAGCAAAGGGGGGGGCCAGCGCACGGGCTACACCTTC. This codes for CASKGGGQRTGYTF. V is TRBV28 and J is TRBJ1-2, with D perhaps matching TRBD1 (6 bases). V gave up 7 bases and J gave up 8 bases, with 20 bases separating them. This CDR3 spans 14 amino acids. CDR1 MDHEN and CDR2 SYDVKM come from the germline V gene.

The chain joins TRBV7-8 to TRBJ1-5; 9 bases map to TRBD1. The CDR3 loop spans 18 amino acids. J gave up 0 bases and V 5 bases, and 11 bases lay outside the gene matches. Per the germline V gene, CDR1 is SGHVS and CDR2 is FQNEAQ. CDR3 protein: CASSPGQGGLYSNQPQHF. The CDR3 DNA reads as TGTGCCAGCAGCCCGGGACAGGGAGGCTTGTATAGCAATCAGCCCCAGCATTTT.

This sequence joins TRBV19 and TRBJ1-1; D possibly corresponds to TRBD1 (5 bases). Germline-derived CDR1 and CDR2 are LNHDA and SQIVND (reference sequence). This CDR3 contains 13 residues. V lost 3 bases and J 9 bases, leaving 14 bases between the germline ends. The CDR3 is CASSISSGTQAFF. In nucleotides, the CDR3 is TGTGCCAGTAGTATCTCCTCAGGGACTCAAGCTTTCTTT.

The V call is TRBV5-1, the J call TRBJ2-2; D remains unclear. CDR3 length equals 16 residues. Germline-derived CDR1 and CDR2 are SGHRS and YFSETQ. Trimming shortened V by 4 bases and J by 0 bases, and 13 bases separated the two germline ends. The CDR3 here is CASSPRGLSNTGELFF. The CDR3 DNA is TGCGCCAGCAGCCCACGTGGGCTGTCGAACACCGGGGAGCTGTTTTTT. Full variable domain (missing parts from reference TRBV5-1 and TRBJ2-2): KAGVTQTPRYLIKTRGQQVTLSCSPISGHRSVSWYQQTPGQGLQFLFEYFSETQRNKGNFPGRFSGRQFSNSRSEMNVSTLELGDSALYLCASSPRGLSNTGELFFGEGSRLTVL.

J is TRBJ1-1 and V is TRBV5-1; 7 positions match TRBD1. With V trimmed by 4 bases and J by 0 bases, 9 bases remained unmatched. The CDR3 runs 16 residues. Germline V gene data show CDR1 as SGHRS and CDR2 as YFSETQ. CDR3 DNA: TGCGCCAGCAGCCAATCCGGGACAGCGATGAACACTGAAGCTTTCTTT. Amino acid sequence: CASSQSGTAMNTEAFF.

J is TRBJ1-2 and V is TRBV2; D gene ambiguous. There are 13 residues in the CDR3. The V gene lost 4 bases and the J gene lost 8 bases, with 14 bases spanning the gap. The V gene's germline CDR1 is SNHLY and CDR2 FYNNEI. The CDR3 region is CASSGNLRGGYTF. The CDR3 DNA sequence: TGTGCCAGCAGTGGGAACCTCCGAGGAGGCTACACCTTC.

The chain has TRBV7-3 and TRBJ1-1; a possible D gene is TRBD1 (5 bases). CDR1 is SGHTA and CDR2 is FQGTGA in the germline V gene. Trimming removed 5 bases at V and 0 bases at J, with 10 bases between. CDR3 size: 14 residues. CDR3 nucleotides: TGTGCCAGCAGCCCCGGGGGGGTGAACACTGAAGCTTTCTTT. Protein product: CASSPGGVNTEAFF.

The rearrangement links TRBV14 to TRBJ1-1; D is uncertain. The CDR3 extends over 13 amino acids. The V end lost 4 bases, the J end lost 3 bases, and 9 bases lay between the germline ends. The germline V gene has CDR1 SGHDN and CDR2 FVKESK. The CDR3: CASSPLGDTEAFF. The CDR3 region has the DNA TGTGCCAGCAGCCCCCTCGGGGACACTGAAGCTTTCTTT.

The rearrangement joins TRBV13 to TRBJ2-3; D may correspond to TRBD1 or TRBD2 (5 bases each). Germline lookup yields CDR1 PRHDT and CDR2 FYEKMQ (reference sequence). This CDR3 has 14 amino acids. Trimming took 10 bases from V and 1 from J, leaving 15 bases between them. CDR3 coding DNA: TGTGCCATCCCCCGGGACGGACGCACAGATACGCAGTATTTT. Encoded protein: CAIPRDGRTDTQYF.

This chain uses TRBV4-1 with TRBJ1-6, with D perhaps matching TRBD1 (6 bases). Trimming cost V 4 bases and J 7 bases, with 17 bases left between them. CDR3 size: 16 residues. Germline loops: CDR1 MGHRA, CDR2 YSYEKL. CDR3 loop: CASSPPNGGPNSPLHF. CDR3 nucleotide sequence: TGCGCCAGCAGCCCCCCAAACGGGGGGCCCAATTCACCCCTCCACTTT.

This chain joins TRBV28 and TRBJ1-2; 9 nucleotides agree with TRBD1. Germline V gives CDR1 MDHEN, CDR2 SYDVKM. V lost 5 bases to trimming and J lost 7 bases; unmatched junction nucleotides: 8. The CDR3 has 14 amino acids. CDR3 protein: CASSASGTGIGYTF. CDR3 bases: TGTGCCAGCAGTGCATCCGGGACAGGGATTGGCTACACCTTC.

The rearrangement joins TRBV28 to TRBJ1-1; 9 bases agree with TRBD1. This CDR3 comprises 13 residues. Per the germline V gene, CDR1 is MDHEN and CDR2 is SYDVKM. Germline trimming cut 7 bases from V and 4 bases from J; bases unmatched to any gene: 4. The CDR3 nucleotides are TGTGCCAGCACGTTGGACAGGGGCACTGAAGCTTTCTTT. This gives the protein CASTLDRGTEAFF.

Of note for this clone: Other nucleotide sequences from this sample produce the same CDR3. The CDR3 is CASSPDSNQPQHF. The CDR3 bases are TGTGCCAGCTCACCGGACAGCAATCAGCCCCAGCATTTT. This chain links TRBV18 with TRBJ1-5; D is uncertain. CDR1 KGHSH and CDR2 LQKENI come from the germline V gene. Trimming cost V 3 bases and J 1 base, with 4 bases left between them. This CDR3 comprises 13 residues.